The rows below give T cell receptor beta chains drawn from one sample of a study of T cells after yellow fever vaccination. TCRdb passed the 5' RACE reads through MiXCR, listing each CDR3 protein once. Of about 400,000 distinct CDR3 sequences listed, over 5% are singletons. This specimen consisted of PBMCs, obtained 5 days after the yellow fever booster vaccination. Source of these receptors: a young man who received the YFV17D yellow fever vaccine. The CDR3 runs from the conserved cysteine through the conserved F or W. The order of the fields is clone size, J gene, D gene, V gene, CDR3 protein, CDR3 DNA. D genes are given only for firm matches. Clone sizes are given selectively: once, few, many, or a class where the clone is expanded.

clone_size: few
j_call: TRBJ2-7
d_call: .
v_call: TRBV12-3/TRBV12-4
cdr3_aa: CASTGILSYEQYF
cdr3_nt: TGTGCCAGCACGGGAATACTGTCCTACGAGCAGTACTTC

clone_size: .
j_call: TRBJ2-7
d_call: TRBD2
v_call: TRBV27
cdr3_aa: CASSPEGLAERTYEQYF
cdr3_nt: TGTGCCAGCAGTCCTGAGGGACTAGCGGAGCGTACCTACGAGCAGTACTTC

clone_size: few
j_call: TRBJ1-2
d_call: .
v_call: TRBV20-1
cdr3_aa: CSAPSGGDNYGYTF
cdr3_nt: TGCAGTGCTCCATCGGGAGGGGACAACTATGGCTACACCTTC

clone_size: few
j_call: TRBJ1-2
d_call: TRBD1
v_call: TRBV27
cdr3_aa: CASSLRTGLYGYTF
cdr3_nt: TGTGCCAGCAGTTTGCGGACAGGGCTCTATGGCTACACCTTC

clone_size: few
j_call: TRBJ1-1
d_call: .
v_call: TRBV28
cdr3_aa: CASREQSPLTEAFF
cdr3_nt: TGTGCCAGCAGGGAACAGTCGCCACTCACTGAAGCTTTCTTT

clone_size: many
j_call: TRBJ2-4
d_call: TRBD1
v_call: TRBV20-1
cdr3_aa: CSAFQPGQGVLYF
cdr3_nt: TGCAGTGCGTTCCAGCCGGGACAGGGGGTTCTATACTTC

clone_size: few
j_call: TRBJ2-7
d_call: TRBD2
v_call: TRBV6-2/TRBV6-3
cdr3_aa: CASIIDSGSAEQYF
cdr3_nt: TGTGCCAGCATCATTGATAGCGGGAGCGCCGAGCAGTACTTC

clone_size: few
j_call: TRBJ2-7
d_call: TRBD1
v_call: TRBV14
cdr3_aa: CASSQPGGSYEQYF
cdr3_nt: TGTGCCAGCAGCCAACCAGGGGGATCCTACGAGCAGTACTTC

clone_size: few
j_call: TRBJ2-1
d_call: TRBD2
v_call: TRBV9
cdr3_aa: CASSVVSSGKNEQFF
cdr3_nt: TGTGCCAGCAGCGTAGTATCTAGCGGGAAAAATGAGCAGTTCTTC

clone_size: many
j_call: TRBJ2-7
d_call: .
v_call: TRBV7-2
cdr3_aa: CASSLGGTQSYEQYF
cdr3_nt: TGTGCCAGCAGCTTAGGCGGGACACAGTCCTACGAGCAGTACTTC

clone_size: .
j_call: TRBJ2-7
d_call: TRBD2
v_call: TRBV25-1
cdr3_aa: CASSKTPGLAGRITYEQYF
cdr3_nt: TGTGCCAGCAGTAAAACACCGGGACTAGCGGGAAGAATTACCTACGAGCAGTACTTC